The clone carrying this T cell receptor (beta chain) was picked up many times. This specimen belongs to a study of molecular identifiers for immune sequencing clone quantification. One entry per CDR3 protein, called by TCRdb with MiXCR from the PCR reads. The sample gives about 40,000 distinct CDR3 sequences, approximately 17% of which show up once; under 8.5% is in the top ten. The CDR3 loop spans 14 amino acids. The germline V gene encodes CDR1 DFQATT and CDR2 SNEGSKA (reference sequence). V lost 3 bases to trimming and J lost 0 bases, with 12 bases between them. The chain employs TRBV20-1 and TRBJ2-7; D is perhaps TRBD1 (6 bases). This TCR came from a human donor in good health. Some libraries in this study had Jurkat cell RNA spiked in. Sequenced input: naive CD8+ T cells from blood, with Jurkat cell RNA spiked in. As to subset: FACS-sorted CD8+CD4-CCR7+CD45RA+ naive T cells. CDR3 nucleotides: TGCAGTGCTAGGAGTGGGGGCAGCTCCTACGAGCAGTACTTC. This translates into CSARSGGSSYEQYF.